This note documents a single T cell receptor beta chain sequence. The data originate from a study of cytomegalovirus exposure and HLA in healthy donors. The study ran its PCR with 60 Vbeta and 13 Jbeta primers. Assay used: immunoSEQ multiplex PCR; TCRdb lists only in-frame clones, some missing. Here the sample table reports under 200,000 clones. There are 12 residues in the CDR3. V lost 1 base and J 11 bases, leaving 11 bases between the germline ends. The germline CDR1 and CDR2 sequences are SEHNR and FQNEAQ (reference sequence). The clonotype originates from a man aged 25 to 45 in good health and CMV-seronegative. The chain has TRBV7-9 and TRBJ2-5; D remains unclear. The sample was PBMCs. CDR3 DNA sequence: TGTGCCAGCAGCTTAGAGCATCTCCCGCAGTACTTC. Translation: CASSLEHLPQYF.